These T cell receptor beta chains were read from a single sample in a study of blood T cell repertoires in COVID-19. Clones were read by immunoSEQ multiplex PCR, and TCRdb kept only the in-frame ones, dropping some. Of tens of thousands of clones in the sample, 82% were seen once. Input material: peripheral blood. Every receptor here comes from a man between 40 and 49 years old with acute or convalescent COVID-19. Each CDR3 is given with its conserved first and last residue. D genes are given only for firm matches. Some rows mark clone size as missing; the rest say once, few, many or name a class of expanded clone.

d_call	v_call	clone_size	j_call	cdr3_aa	cdr3_nt
.	TRBV19	.	TRBJ2-7	CASSLQLGGHEQYF	TGTGCCAGTAGCCTCCAGCTGGGGGGACACGAGCAGTACTTC
.	TRBV6-6	.	TRBJ2-1	CASSLSRGSLLGNEQFF	TGTGCCAGCAGTCTTTCCAGAGGGTCTCTACTGGGCAATGAGCAGTTCTTC
.	TRBV3-1/TRBV3-2	once	TRBJ2-7	CASSQDVSLDGGILYEQYF	TGTGCCAGCAGCCAAGATGTCAGTTTAGACGGCGGAATTCTCTACGAGCAGTACTTC
TRBD1	TRBV4-1	.	TRBJ1-6	CASSQGTGGDYNSPLHF	TGCGCCAGCAGCCAGGGTACAGGGGGCGATTATAATTCACCCCTCCACTTT
TRBD1	TRBV2	.	TRBJ2-7	CASSEQGDEQYF	TGTGCCAGCAGTGAACAGGGGGACGAGCAGTACTTC
.	TRBV6-1	.	TRBJ1-4	CASSEWSGVNEKLFF	TGTGCCAGCAGTGAATGGTCAGGGGTTAATGAAAAACTGTTTTTT
TRBD2	TRBV10-2	.	TRBJ2-1	CASSRLAGGSNNEQFF	TGCGCCAGCAGCCGACTAGCGGGGGGGTCGAACAATGAGCAGTTCTTC
.	TRBV6-2/TRBV6-3	.	TRBJ1-1	CASSYPPGALNTEAFF	TGTGCCAGCAGTTATCCCCCGGGAGCCCTGAACACTGAAGCTTTCTTT
TRBD2	TRBV4-2	.	TRBJ2-1	CASSQATSGDQQFF	TGTGCCAGCAGCCAAGCAACTAGCGGGGACCAGCAGTTCTTC
.	TRBV9	once	TRBJ1-2	CASSPGQINYGYTF	TGTGCCAGCAGCCCCGGACAGATTAACTATGGCTACACCTTC
.	TRBV5-1	.	TRBJ2-2	CASSWTVFGELFF	TGCGCCAGCAGCTGGACAGTTTTCGGGGAGCTGTTTTTT
.	TRBV7-2	.	TRBJ1-6	CASSLQQGTNSPLHF	TGTGCCAGCAGCTTACAACAGGGAACAAATTCACCCCTCCACTTT
.	TRBV11-3	.	TRBJ2-2	CASSLGSAKGTGELFF	TGTGCCAGCAGCTTAGGTAGCGCGAAGGGCACCGGGGAGCTGTTTTTT
.	TRBV20-1	.	TRBJ2-3	CSARGVDTQYF	TGCAGTGCCCGCGGGGTGGATACGCAGTATTTT
.	TRBV9	.	TRBJ1-6	CASSVGQGGSPLHF	TGTGCCAGCAGCGTAGGGCAGGGTGGTTCACCCCTCCACTTT
TRBD1	TRBV9	.	TRBJ1-1	CASSAWDRGDTEAFF	TGTGCCAGCAGCGCGTGGGACAGGGGAGACACTGAAGCTTTCTTT
TRBD2	TRBV2	.	TRBJ2-1	CASKVLAANYNEQFF	TGTGCCAGCAAAGTCCTAGCGGCCAACTACAATGAGCAGTTCTTC
.	TRBV11-2	.	TRBJ2-1	CASSPGDGSYNEQFF	TGTGCCAGCAGCCCCGGTGATGGCTCCTACAATGAGCAGTTCTTC
.	TRBV7-8	few	TRBJ1-2	CASSLGLNYGYTF	TGTGCCAGCAGCTTGGGACTGAACTATGGCTACACCTTC
.	TRBV7-9	.	TRBJ1-2	CASSLVIGAAANYGYTF	TGTGCCAGCAGCTTAGTAATAGGGGCGGCTGCTAACTATGGCTACACCTTC